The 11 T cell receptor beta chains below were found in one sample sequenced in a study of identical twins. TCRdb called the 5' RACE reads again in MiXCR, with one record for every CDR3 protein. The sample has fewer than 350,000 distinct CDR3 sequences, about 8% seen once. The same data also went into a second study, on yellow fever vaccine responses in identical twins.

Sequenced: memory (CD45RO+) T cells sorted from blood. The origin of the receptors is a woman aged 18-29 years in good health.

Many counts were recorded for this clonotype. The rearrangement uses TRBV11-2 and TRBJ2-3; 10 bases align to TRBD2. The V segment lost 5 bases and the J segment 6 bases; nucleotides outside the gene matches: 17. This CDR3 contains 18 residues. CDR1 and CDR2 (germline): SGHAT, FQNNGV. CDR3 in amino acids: CASSRIILIAGGLDTQYF. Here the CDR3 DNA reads TGTGCCAGCAGCCGTATAATACTGATAGCGGGAGGACTGGATACGCAGTATTTT. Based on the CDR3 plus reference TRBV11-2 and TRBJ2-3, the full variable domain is EAGVAQSPRYKIIEKRQSVAFWCNPISGHATLYWYQQILGQGPKLLIQFQNNGVVDDSQLPKDRFSAERLKGVDSTLKIQPAKLEDSAVYLCASSRIILIAGGLDTQYFGPGTRLTVL.

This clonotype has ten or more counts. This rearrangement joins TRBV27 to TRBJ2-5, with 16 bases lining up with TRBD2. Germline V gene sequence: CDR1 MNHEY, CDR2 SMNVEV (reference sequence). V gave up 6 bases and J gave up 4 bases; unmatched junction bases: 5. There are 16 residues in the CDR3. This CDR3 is CASSLGLAGGSETQYF. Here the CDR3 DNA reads TGTGCCAGCAGCCTGGGACTAGCGGGAGGGTCAGAGACCCAGTACTTC.

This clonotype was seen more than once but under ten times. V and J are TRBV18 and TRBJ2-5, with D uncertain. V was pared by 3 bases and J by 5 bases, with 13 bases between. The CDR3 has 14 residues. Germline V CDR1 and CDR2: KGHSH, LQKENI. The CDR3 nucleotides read TGTGCCAGCTCACCCACGCAGAACGGGGAGACCCAGTACTTC. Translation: CASSPTQNGETQYF.

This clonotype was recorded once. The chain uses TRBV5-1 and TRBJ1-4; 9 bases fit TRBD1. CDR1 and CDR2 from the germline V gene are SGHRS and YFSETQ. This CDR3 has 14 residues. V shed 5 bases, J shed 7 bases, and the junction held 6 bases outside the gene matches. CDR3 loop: CASRGQGMTEKLFF. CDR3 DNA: TGCGCCAGCAGGGGACAGGGTATGACTGAAAAACTGTTTTTT.

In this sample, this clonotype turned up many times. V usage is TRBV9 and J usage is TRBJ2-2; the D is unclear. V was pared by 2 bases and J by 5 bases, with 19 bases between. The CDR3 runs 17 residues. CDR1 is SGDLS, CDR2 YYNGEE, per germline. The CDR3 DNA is TGTGCCAGCAGCGTCGCCGTATGGGGAAAGCTGACCGGGGAGCTGTTTTTT. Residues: CASSVAVWGKLTGELFF.

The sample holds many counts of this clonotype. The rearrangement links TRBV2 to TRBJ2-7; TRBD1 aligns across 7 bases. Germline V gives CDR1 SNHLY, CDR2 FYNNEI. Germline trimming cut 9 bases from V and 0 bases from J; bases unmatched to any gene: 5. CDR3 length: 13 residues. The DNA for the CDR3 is TGTGCCAGTTCCGGGACAGCCTCCTACGAGCAGTACTTC. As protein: CASSGTASYEQYF.

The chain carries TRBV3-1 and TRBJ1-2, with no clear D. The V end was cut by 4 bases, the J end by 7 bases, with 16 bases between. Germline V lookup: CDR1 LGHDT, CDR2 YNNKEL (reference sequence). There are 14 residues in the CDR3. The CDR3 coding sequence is TGTGCCAGCAGCCTGACGGAGGGCCTTCCTGGCTACACCTTC. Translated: CASSLTEGLPGYTF.

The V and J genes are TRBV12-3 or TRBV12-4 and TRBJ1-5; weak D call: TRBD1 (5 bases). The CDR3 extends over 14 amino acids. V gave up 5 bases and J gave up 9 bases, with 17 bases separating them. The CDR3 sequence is CASSPKDTGMPQHF. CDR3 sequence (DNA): TGTGCCAGCAGTCCTAAGGACACCGGGATGCCCCAGCATTTT.

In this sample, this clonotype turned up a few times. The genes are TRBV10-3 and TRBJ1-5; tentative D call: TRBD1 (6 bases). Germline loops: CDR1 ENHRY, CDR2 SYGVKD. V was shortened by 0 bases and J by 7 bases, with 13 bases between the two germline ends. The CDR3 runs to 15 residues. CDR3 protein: CAISESGGGGQPQHF. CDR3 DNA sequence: TGTGCCATCAGTGAGTCGGGAGGGGGTGGACAGCCCCAGCATTTT.

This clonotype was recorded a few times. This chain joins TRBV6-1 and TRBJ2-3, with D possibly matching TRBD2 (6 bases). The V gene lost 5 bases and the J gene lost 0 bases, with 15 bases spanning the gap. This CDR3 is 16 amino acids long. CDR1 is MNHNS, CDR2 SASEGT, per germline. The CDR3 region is CASSRTGGTSTDTQYF. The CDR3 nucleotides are TGTGCCAGCAGTCGAACCGGCGGGACCAGCACAGATACGCAGTATTTT.

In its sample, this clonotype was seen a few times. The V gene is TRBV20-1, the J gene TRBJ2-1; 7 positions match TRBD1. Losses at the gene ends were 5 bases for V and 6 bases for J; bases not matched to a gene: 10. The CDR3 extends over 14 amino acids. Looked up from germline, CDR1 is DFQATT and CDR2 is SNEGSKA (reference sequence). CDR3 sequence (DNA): TGCAGTGCTGGCGACAGGGCCTTCCCCAATGAGCAGTTCTTC. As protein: CSAGDRAFPNEQFF.